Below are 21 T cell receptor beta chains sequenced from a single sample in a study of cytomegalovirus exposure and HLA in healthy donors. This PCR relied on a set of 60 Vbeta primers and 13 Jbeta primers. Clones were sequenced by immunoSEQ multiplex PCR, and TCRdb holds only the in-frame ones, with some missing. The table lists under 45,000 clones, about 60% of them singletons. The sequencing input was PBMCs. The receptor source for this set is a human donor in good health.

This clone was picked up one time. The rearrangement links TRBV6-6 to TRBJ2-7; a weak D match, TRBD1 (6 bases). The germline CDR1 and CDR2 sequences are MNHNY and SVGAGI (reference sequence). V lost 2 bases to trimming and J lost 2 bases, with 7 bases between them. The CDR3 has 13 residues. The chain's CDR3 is CASSYTGTYEQYF. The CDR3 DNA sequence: TGTGCCAGCAGTTACACAGGGACCTACGAGCAGTACTTC.

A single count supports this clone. The CDR3 nucleotides read TGTGCCTGGAGAAACGGTTTCGGGTCTGGCTACACCTTC. Protein sequence: CAWRNGFGSGYTF. The gene calls are TRBV30 and TRBJ1-2; D remains unclear. The CDR3 contains 13 residues. The V end was cut by 3 bases, the J end by 7 bases, with 15 bases between. The germline gives CDR1 GTSNPN, CDR2 SVGIG (reference sequence).

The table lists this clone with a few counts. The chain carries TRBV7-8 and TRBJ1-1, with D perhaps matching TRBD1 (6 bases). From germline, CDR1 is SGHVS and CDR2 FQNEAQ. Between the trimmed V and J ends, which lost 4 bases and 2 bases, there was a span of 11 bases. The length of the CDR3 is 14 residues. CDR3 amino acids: CASSWGGPNTEAFF. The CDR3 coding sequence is TGTGCCAGCAGCTGGGGGGGCCCTAACACTGAAGCTTTCTTT.

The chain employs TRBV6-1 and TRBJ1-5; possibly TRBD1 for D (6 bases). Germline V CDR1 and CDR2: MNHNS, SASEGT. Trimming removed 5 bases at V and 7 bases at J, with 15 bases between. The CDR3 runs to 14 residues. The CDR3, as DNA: TGTGCCAGCAGTTATGCGGACAGTCCCCAGCCCCAGCATTTT. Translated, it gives CASSYADSPQPQHF.

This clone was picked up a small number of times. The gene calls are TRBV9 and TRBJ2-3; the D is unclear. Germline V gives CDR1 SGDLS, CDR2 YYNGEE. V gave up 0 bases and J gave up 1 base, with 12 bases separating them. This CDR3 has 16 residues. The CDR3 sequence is CASSVEPTVGTDTQYF. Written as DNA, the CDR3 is TGTGCCAGCAGCGTAGAGCCCACCGTTGGCACAGATACGCAGTATTTT.

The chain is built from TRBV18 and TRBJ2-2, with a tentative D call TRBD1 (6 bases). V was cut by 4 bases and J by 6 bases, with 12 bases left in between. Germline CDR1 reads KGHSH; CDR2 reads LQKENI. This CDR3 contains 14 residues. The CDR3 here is CASSHTGFPGELFF. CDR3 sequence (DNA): TGTGCCAGCTCACACACAGGGTTTCCCGGGGAGCTGTTTTTT. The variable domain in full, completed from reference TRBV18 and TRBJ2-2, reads NAGVMQNPRHLVRRRGQEARLRCSPMKGHSHVYWYRQLPEEGLKFMVYLQKENIIDESGMPKERFSAEFPKEGPSILRIQQVVRGDSAAYFCASSHTGFPGELFFGEGSRLTVL.

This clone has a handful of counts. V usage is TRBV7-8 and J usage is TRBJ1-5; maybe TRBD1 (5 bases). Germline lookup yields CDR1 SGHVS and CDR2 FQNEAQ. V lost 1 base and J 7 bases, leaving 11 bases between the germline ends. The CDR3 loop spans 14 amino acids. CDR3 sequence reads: CASSLGQGGQPQHF. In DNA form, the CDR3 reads TGTGCCAGCAGCTTAGGCCAGGGTGGGCAGCCCCAGCATTTT.

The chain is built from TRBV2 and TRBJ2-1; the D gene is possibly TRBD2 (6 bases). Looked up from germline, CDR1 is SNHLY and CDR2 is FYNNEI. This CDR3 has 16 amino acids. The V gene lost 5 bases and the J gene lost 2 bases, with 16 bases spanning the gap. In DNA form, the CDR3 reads TGTGCCAGCAGTTCTCAAGCGGGTGGAACCTACAATGAGCAGTTCTTC. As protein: CASSSQAGGTYNEQFF.

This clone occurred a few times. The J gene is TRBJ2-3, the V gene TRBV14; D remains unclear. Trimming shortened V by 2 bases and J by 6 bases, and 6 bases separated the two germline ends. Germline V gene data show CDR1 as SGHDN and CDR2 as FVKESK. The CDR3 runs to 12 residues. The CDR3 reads CASSQQYDTQYF. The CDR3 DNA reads TGTGCCAGCAGCCAACAGTACGATACGCAGTATTTT.

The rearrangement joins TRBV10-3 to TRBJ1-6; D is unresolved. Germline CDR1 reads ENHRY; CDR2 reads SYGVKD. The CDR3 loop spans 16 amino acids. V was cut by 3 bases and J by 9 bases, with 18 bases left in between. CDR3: CAISESRAEGISPLHF. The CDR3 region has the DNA TGTGCCATCAGTGAATCTCGCGCGGAGGGAATTTCACCCCTCCACTTT.

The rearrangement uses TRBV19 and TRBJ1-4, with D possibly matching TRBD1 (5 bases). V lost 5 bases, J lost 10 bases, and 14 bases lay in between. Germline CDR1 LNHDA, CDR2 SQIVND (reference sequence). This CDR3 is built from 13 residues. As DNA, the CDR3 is TGTGCCAGTAGTCGCGGGGCCGAGGGAAAACTGTTTTTT. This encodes CASSRGAEGKLFF. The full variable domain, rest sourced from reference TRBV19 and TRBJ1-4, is DGGITQSPKYLFRKEGQNVTLSCEQNLNHDAMYWYRQDPGQGLRLIYYSQIVNDFQKGDIAEGYSVSREKKESFPLTVTSAQKNPTAFYLCASSRGAEGKLFFGSGTQLSVL.

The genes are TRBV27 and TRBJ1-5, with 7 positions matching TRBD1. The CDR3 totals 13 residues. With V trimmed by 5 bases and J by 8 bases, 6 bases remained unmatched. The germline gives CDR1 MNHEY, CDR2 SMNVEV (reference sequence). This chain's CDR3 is CASSRQGKEPQHF. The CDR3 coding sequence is TGTGCCAGCAGTAGACAGGGTAAGGAGCCCCAGCATTTT.

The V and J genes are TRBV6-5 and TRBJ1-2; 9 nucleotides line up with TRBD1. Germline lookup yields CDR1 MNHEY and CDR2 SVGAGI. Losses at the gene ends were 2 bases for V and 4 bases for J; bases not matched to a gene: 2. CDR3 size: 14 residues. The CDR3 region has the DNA TGTGCCAGCAGTTACGGACAGGGGAGCTATGGCTACACCTTC. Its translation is CASSYGQGSYGYTF.

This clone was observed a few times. Here the CDR3 DNA reads TGTGCCAGCAGCTTCGGCAGGGGCTACGAGCAGTACTTC. It encodes CASSFGRGYEQYF. The rearrangement links TRBV5-6 to TRBJ2-7; D is possibly TRBD1 (6 bases). The CDR3 has 13 amino acids. The germline V and J ends were trimmed by 2 bases and 3 bases, with 9 bases remaining between them. Germline V gene data show CDR1 as SGHDT and CDR2 as YYEEEE.

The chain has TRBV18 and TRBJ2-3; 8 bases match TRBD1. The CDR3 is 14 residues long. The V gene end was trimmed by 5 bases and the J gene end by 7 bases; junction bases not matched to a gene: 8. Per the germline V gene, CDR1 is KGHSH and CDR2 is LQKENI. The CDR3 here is CASSDGQGRYTQYF. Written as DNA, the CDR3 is TGTGCCAGCTCAGATGGACAGGGCCGGTATACGCAGTATTTT.

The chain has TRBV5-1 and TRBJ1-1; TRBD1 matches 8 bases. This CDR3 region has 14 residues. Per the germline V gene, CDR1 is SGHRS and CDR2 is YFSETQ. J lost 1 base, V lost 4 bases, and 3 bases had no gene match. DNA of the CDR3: TGCGCCAGCAGCGTGGGACAGGCGAACACTGAAGCTTTCTTT. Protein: CASSVGQANTEAFF.

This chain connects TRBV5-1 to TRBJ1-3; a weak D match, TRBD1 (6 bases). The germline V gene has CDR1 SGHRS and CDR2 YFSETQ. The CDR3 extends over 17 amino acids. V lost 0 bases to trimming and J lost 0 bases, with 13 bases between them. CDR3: CASSLGGQLGSGNTIYF. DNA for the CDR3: TGCGCCAGCAGCTTGGGCGGACAGCTAGGCTCTGGAAACACCATATATTTT.

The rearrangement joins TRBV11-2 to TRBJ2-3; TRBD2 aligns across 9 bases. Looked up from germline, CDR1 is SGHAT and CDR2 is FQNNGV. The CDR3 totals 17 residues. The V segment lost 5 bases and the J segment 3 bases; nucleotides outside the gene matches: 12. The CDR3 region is CASSPAGGGGGTDTQYF. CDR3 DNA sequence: TGTGCCAGCAGCCCCGCCGGCGGGGGGGGAGGAACAGATACGCAGTATTTT.

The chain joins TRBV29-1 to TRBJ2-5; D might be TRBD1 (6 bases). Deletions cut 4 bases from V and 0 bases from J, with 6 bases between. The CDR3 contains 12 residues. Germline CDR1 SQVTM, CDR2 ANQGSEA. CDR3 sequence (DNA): TGCAGCGTTGGGACAGACCAAGAGACCCAGTACTTC. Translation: CSVGTDQETQYF.

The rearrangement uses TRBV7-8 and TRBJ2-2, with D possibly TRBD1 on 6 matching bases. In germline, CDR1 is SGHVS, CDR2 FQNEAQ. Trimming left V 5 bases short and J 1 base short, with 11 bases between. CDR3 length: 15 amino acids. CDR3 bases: TGTGCCAGCAGCCGCGTCAGGGGGAACACCGGGGAGCTGTTTTTT. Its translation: CASSRVRGNTGELFF.

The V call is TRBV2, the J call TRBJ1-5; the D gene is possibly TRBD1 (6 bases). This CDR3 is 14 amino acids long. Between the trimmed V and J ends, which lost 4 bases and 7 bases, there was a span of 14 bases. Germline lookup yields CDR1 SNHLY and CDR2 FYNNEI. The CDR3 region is CASSGPGGEQPQHF. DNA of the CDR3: TGTGCCAGCAGTGGTCCGGGGGGCGAGCAGCCCCAGCATTTT.